This T cell receptor beta chain was sequenced in a study of brain T cells in children with intractable seizures. TCRdb keeps only in-frame clones here, not all; method: immunoSEQ multiplex PCR. The sample carries roughly 120,000 clones, under 95% recorded once. The CDR3 contains 14 residues. Germline values: CDR1 MDHEN, CDR2 SYDVKM. V gave up 6 bases and J gave up 7 bases, with 13 bases separating them. The TCR originated in a boy under two years old with hemimegalencephaly and intractable seizures. The starting material was peripheral blood, obtained at surgery. V gene TRBV28 combines with J gene TRBJ1-6; D possibly corresponds to TRBD1 (5 bases). DNA for the CDR3: TGTGCCAGCAGACCTCGTGGGGGGAATTCACCCCTCCACTTT. Encoded protein: CASRPRGGNSPLHF.